These 23 T cell receptor beta chains were sequenced from one sample in a study of blood T cell repertoires in COVID-19. Here immunoSEQ multiplex PCR was the method, and the copy in TCRdb shows in-frame clones only, minus some. Altogether over 50,000 clones are present, around 73% being singletons, with the ten largest covering less than 25%. The sample comprised peripheral blood. These receptors originate from a man aged 80 or over with active or convalescent COVID-19.

This clone was counted a single time. The genes are TRBV7-3 and TRBJ2-5, with TRBD2 as a possible D gene (5 bases). V lost 5 bases, J lost 5 bases, and 15 bases lay in between. The CDR3 length is 14 residues. Germline CDR1 reads SGHTA; CDR2 reads FQGTGA. CDR3 protein: CASSPPGGGETQYF. In DNA, the CDR3 is TGTGCCAGCAGCCCACCAGGTGGCGGGGAGACCCAGTACTTC.

The table lists this clone with a few counts. The chain couples TRBV5-1 to TRBJ2-1; 10 nucleotides match TRBD2. The CDR3 runs 16 residues. In germline, CDR1 is SGHRS, CDR2 YFSETQ. Trimming removed 0 bases from V and 8 bases from J; junction bases left unmatched: 8. The CDR3 sequence is CASSLVPSGSFDEQFF. The DNA of the CDR3 is TGCGCCAGCAGCTTGGTCCCTAGCGGGAGTTTCGATGAGCAGTTCTTC.

In this sample, this clone turned up once. The chain has TRBV12-1 and TRBJ2-7; TRBD2, the D gene given by the table, was not confirmed from the DNA. TRBV12-1 is annotated as a pseudogene. The CDR3 runs 16 residues. The CDR3 region is CASSFSRGLSSYEQYF. CDR3 nucleotides: TGTGCCAGCAGCTTTTCTAGAGGCCTCAGCTCCTACGAGCAGTACTTC.

The J gene is TRBJ2-5, the V gene TRBV19; 12 bases are shared with TRBD2. The CDR3 is 18 amino acids. CDR1 and CDR2 from the germline V gene are LNHDA and SQIVND (reference sequence). J gave up 7 bases and V 5 bases, and 17 bases lay outside the gene matches. CDR3 amino acids: CASSSRTSGKKIKGTQYF. The DNA of the CDR3 is TGTGCCAGTAGTTCCCGGACTAGCGGGAAGAAAATAAAAGGGACCCAGTACTTC.

The chain links TRBV5-6 to TRBJ1-6; no reliable D call. Germline V CDR1 and CDR2: SGHDT, YYEEEE. V was clipped by 0 bases and J by 7 bases, with 11 bases between them. The length of the CDR3 is 15 residues. CDR3 sequence reads: CASSLARGPNSPLHF. CDR3 bases: TGTGCCAGCAGCTTGGCGCGGGGTCCAAATTCACCCCTCCACTTT.

V is TRBV4-1 and J is TRBJ2-5, with TRBD2 identical over 11 bases. Trimming took 2 bases from V and 6 from J; bases not matched to a gene: 8. Germline lookup yields CDR1 MGHRA and CDR2 YSYEKL. This CDR3 comprises 16 residues. The CDR3 spells CASSQSLAGGHKTQYF. The CDR3 bases are TGCGCCAGCAGCCAATCTTTAGCGGGGGGGCATAAGACCCAGTACTTC.

The V call is TRBV30, the J call TRBJ1-6; D call uncertain. Germline V lookup: CDR1 GTSNPN, CDR2 SVGIG (reference sequence). V was cut by 1 base and J by 6 bases, with 7 bases left in between. The CDR3 spans 13 residues. Here the CDR3 DNA reads TGTGCCTGGAGTGCCCGGGGTAATTCACCCCTCCACTTT. It codes for CAWSARGNSPLHF. The full variable domain, completed using reference TRBV30 and TRBJ1-6, is SQTIHQWPATLVQPVGSPLSLECTVEGTSNPNLYWYRQAAGRGLQLLFYSVGIGQISSEVPQNLSASRPQDRQFILSSKKLLLSDSGFYLCAWSARGNSPLHFGNGTRLTVT.

The V gene is TRBV18, the J gene TRBJ2-7; possibly TRBD1 for D (6 bases). Trimming removed 2 bases from V and 2 bases from J, with 16 bases in between. The CDR3 has 16 amino acids. The germline gives CDR1 KGHSH, CDR2 LQKENI. CDR3 coding DNA: TGTGCCAGCTCACCATATGGGCAGGGGTTTCCCTACGAGCAGTACTTC. Protein product: CASSPYGQGFPYEQYF.

This clone was seen a handful of times. This chain joins TRBV6-2 or TRBV6-3 and TRBJ1-5; D gene uncertain. Trimming pared 2 bases from V and 2 bases from J, leaving 4 bases between. This CDR3 spans 13 amino acids. Germline V gene data show CDR1 as MNHEY and CDR2 as SVGEGT. As DNA, the CDR3 is TGTGCCAGCAGTTACATAGGCAATCAGCCCCAGCATTTT. Translation gives CASSYIGNQPQHF.

J is TRBJ2-1 and V is TRBV9, with TRBD1 identical over 8 bases. The CDR3 loop spans 14 amino acids. V lost 5 bases to trimming and J lost 6 bases; unmatched junction nucleotides: 7. CDR1 is SGDLS, CDR2 YYNGEE, per germline. CDR3: CASRAGTGSNEQFF. The DNA of the CDR3 is TGTGCCAGCAGGGCCGGGACAGGAAGCAATGAGCAGTTCTTC. Full variable domain (missing parts from reference TRBV9 and TRBJ2-1): DSGVTQTPKHLITATGQRVTLRCSPRSGDLSVYWYQQSLDQGLQFLIQYYNGEERAKGNILERFSAQQFPDLHSELNLSSLELGDSALYFCASRAGTGSNEQFFGPGTRLTVL.

V gene TRBV6-2 or TRBV6-3 combines with J gene TRBJ2-5; 14 bases map to TRBD2. The V gene's germline CDR1 is MNHEY and CDR2 SVGEGT. This CDR3 spans 17 amino acids. V lost 1 base and J lost 5; bases outside the gene matches: 6. The chain's CDR3 is CASSYLGLAGVMETQYF. The CDR3 DNA is TGTGCCAGCAGTTACTTGGGACTAGCGGGAGTCATGGAGACCCAGTACTTC.

J is TRBJ2-2 and V is TRBV7-2; 13 bases fit TRBD2. Germline CDR1 SGHTA, CDR2 FQGNSA. V dropped 5 bases and J dropped 8; count of bases not matched to a gene: 5. The CDR3 covers 15 residues. CDR3 sequence: CASSRTSGSVGELFF. CDR3 DNA sequence: TGTGCCAGCAGCCGGACTAGCGGGAGTGTAGGGGAGCTGTTTTTT.

The rearrangement joins TRBV20-1 to TRBJ1-5; weak D call: TRBD1 (6 bases). The ends were cut back, 3 bases at V and 11 bases at J, with 17 bases in the middle. Germline V lookup: CDR1 DFQATT, CDR2 SNEGSKA (reference sequence). The CDR3 consists of 13 residues. CDR3 region: CSASGGGTPAQHF. CDR3 nucleotides: TGCAGTGCTAGTGGGGGGGGCACCCCGGCCCAGCATTTT.

The chain recombines TRBV27 with TRBJ2-1, with 7 bases matching TRBD2. This CDR3 contains 15 residues. V trimming: 7 bases; J trimming: 3 bases; junction bases outside the gene matches: 9. Per the germline V gene, CDR1 is MNHEY and CDR2 is SMNVEV (reference sequence). CDR3 DNA: TGTGCCAGCAAGCTCAGGTCTAGCGGCTACAATGAGCAGTTCTTC. The encoded protein is CASKLRSSGYNEQFF.

The chain employs TRBV9 and TRBJ2-7; tentatively, D is TRBD1 (6 bases). Germline V gene sequence: CDR1 SGDLS, CDR2 YYNGEE. The CDR3 consists of 13 residues. Deletions cut 1 base from V and 5 bases from J, with 10 bases between. CDR3 nucleotide sequence: TGTGCCAGCAGCGTAACAGGGACCGACGAGCAGTACTTC. The encoded protein is CASSVTGTDEQYF.

The chain combines TRBV6-5 with TRBJ2-3; the match to TRBD2 covers 15 bases. V dropped 6 bases and J dropped 6; count of bases not matched to a gene: 4. CDR3 length: 15 residues. Germline V CDR1 and CDR2: MNHEY, SVGAGI. The CDR3 bases are TGTGCCAGCAGCCGCGGACTAGCGGGAGGGGATACGCAGTATTTT. Its translation is CASSRGLAGGDTQYF.

The chain uses TRBV5-1 and TRBJ2-2; D call uncertain. Trimming removed 4 bases at V and 0 bases at J, with 13 bases between. In germline, CDR1 is SGHRS, CDR2 YFSETQ. The CDR3 extends over 16 amino acids. The CDR3 loop is CASSVTSAPNTGELFF. CDR3 in DNA: TGCGCCAGCAGCGTTACATCAGCGCCGAACACCGGGGAGCTGTTTTTT.

The rearrangement uses TRBV2 and TRBJ1-6; 7 bases align to TRBD1. The J segment lost 7 bases and the V segment lost 9 bases, leaving 6 bases of the junction unmatched. Germline V gives CDR1 SNHLY, CDR2 FYNNEI. The CDR3 runs to 13 residues. The CDR3 DNA reads as TGTGCCAGTTTACAGGGGTACAATTCACCCCTCCACTTT. Translation gives CASLQGYNSPLHF.

The gene calls are TRBV5-4 and TRBJ1-4; the match to TRBD1 covers 8 bases. The junction had 3 bases not matched to a gene; V was cut back by 0 bases and J by 8 bases. This CDR3 spans 14 amino acids. Germline loops: CDR1 SGHNT, CDR2 YYREEE (reference sequence). The CDR3 nucleotides read TGTGCCAGCAGCTTGGCAGGGGGCGGGGAAAAACTGTTTTTT. Protein: CASSLAGGGEKLFF.

The chain recombines TRBV5-1 with TRBJ2-2; D might be TRBD2 (5 bases). Germline assignment: CDR1 SGHRS and CDR2 YFSETQ. The CDR3 totals 17 residues. V gave up 0 bases and J gave up 1 base, with 13 bases separating them. The CDR3 DNA reads TGCGCCAGCAGCTTGGCCGGAGGACTGATGAACACCGGGGAGCTGTTTTTT. Its protein product is CASSLAGGLMNTGELFF.

The rearrangement joins TRBV3-1 (or the pseudogene TRBV3-2) to TRBJ2-7; D gene ambiguous. The germline gives CDR1 LGHDT, CDR2 YNNKEL (reference sequence). V lost 4 bases to trimming and J lost 4 bases, with 11 bases between them. This CDR3 has 13 amino acids. The CDR3 region is CASSLISRYEQYF. CDR3 nucleotides: TGTGCCAGCAGCCTTATCTCTCGGTACGAGCAGTACTTC.

The chain has TRBV23-1 and TRBJ1-5, with a possible D match to TRBD1 (6 bases). TRBV23-1 is assigned to the ORF class and has an uncertain function. This CDR3 is built from 14 residues. V shed 7 bases and J shed 4 bases, with 14 bases lying between them. The CDR3 DNA follows: TGCGCCAGCAAGATTACGCAGGGGAATCAGCCCCAGCATTTT. Protein product: CASKITQGNQPQHF.

The rearrangement links TRBV7-8 to TRBJ1-6; 10 bases align to TRBD1. From germline, CDR1 is SGHVS and CDR2 FQNEAQ. J gave up 9 bases and V 5 bases, and 7 bases lay outside the gene matches. The CDR3 spans 15 residues. CDR3 loop: CASSPGTGEGSPLHF. The CDR3 DNA reads TGTGCCAGCAGCCCCGGGACAGGGGAAGGTTCACCCCTCCACTTT.